This TCR beta chain was sequenced in a study of T cell changes during pregnancy in multiple sclerosis. This clone was counted a single time. Libraries were prepared by immunoSEQ multiplex PCR; TCRdb keeps only in-frame clonotypes and omits some of them. In the table there are tens of thousands of clones, roughly nine tenths of which are singletons. The V gene end was trimmed by 9 bases and the J gene end by 5 bases; junction bases not matched to a gene: 7. The CDR3 spans 13 residues. CDR1 is LNHNV and CDR2 is YYDKDF in the germline V gene (reference sequence). This receptor was taken from a female donor with multiple sclerosis, enrolled in a pregnancy study. The source material was peripheral blood, sampled before pregnancy. This chain uses TRBV15 with TRBJ1-5; 7 positions match TRBD1. CDR3 bases: TGTGCCACTCGGGACAGCCACTATCAGCCCCAGCATTTT. This gives the protein CATRDSHYQPQHF.